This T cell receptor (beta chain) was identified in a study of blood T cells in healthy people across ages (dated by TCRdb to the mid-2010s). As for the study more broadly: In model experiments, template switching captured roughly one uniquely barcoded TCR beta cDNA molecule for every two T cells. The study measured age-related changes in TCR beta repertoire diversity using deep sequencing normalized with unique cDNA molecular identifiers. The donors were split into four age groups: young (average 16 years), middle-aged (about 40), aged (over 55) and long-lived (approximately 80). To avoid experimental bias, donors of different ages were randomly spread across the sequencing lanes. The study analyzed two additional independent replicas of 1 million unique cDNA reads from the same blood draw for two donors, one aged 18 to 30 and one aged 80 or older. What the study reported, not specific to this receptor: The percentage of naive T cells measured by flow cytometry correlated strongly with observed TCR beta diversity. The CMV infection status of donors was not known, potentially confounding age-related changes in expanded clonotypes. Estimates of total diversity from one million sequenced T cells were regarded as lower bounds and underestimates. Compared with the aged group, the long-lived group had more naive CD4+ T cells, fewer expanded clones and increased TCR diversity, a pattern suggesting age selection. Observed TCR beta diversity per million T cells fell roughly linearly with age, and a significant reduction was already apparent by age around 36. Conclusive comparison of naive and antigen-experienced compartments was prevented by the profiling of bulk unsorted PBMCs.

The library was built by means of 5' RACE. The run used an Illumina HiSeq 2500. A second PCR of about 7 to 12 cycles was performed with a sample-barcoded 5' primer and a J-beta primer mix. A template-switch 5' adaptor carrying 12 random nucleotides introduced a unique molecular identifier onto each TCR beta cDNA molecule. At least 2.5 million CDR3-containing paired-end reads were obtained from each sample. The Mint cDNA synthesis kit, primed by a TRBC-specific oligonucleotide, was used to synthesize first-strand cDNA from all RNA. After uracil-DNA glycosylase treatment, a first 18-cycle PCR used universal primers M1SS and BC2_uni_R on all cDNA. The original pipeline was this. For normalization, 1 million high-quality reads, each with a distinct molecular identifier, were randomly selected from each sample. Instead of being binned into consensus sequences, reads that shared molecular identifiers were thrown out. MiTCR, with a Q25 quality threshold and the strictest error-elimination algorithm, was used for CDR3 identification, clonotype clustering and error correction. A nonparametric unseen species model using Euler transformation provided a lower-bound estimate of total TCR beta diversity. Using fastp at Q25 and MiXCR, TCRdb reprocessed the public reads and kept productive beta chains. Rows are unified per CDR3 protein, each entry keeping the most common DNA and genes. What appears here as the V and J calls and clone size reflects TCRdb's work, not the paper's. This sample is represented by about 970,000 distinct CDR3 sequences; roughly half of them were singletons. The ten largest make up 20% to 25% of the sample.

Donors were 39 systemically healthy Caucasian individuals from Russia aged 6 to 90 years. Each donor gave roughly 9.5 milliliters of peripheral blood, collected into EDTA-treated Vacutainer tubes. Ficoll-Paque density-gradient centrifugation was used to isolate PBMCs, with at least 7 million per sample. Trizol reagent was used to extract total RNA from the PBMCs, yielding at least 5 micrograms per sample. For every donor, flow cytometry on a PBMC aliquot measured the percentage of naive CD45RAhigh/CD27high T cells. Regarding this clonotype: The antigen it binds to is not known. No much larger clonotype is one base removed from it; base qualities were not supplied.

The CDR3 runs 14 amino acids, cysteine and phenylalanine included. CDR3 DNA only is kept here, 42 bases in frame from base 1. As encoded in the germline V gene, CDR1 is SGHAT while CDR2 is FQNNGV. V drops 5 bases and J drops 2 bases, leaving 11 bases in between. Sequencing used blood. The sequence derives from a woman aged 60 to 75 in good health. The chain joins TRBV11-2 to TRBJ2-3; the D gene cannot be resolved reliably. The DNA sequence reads TGTGCCAGCAGCCGGCTTCAGTTCACAGATACGCAGTATTTT. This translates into CASSRLQFTDTQYF.